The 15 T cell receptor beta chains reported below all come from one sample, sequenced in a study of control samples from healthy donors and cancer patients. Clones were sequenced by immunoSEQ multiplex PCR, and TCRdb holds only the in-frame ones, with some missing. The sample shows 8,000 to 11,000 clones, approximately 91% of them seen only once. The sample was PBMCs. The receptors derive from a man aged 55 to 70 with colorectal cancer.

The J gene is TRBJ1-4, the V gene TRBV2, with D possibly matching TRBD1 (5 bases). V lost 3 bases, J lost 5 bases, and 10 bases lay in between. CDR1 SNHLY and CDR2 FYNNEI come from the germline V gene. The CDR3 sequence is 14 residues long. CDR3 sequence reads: CASSEWDRNEKLFF. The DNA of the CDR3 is TGTGCCAGCAGTGAGTGGGACCGAAATGAAAAACTGTTTTTT.

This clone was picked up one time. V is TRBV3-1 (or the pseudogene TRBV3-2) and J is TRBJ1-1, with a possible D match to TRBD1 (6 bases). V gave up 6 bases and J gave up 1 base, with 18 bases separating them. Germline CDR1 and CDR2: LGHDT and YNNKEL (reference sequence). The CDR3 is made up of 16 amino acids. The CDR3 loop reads CASSHGGARGNTEAFF. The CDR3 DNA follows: TGTGCCAGCAGTCACGGGGGGGCCCGGGGGAACACTGAAGCTTTCTTT.

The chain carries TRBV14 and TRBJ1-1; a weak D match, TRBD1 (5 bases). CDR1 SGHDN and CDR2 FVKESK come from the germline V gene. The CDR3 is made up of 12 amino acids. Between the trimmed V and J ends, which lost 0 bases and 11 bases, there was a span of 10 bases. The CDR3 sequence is CASSQDGRDAFF. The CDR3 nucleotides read TGTGCCAGCAGCCAAGATGGGCGGGACGCTTTCTTT.

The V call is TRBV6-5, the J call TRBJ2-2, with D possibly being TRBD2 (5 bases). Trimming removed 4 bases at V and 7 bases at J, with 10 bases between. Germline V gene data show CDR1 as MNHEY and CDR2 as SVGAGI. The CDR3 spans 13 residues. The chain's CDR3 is CASSLLAHGELFF. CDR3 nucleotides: TGTGCCAGCAGTTTGCTAGCCCACGGGGAGCTGTTTTTT.

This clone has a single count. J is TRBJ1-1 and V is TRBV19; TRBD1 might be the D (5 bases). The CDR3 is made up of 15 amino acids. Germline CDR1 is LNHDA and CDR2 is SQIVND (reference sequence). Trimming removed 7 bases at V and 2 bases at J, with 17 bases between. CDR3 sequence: CASISWGSINTEAFF. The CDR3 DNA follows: TGTGCCAGTATAAGCTGGGGGAGCATTAACACTGAAGCTTTCTTT.

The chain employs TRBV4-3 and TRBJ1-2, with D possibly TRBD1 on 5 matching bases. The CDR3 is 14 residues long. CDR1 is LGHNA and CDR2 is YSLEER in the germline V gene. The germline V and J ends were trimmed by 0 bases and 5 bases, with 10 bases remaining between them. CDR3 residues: CASSQDQGPYGYTF. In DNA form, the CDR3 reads TGCGCCAGCAGCCAAGATCAGGGTCCATATGGCTACACCTTC.

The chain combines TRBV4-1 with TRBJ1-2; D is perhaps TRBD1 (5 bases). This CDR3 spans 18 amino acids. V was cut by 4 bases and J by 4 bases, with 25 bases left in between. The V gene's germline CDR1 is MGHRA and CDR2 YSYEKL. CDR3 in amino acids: CASSLRASGAGVTYGYTF. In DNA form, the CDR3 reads TGCGCCAGCAGCCTCCGAGCGAGCGGGGCGGGAGTGACCTATGGCTACACCTTC.

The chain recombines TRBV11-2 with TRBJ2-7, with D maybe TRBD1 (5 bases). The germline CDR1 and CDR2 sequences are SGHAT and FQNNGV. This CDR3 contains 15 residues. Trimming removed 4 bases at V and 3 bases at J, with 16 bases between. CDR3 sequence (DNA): TGTGCCAGCAGCTCATACAGGTATTTAGGCTACGAGCAGTACTTC. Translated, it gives CASSSYRYLGYEQYF.

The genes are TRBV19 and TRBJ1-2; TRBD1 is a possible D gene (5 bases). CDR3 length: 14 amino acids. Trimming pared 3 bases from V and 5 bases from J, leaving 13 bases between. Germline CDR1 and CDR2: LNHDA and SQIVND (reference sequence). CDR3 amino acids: CASSMGPGAYGYTF. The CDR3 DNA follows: TGTGCCAGTAGTATGGGCCCTGGGGCTTATGGCTACACCTTC.

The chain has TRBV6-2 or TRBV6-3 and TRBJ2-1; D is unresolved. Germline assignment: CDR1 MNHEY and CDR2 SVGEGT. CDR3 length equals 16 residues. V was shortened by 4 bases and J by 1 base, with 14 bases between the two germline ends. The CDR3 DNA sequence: TGTGCCAGCAGTTCCCTCCCTGAGACGTCCTACAATGAGCAGTTCTTC. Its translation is CASSSLPETSYNEQFF.

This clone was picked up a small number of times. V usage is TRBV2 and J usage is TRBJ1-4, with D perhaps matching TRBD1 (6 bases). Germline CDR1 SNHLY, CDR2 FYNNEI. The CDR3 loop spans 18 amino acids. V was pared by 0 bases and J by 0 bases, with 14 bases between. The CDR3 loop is CASSEAVGHRATNEKLFF. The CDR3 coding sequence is TGTGCCAGCAGTGAAGCAGTGGGACACCGAGCAACTAATGAAAAACTGTTTTTT.

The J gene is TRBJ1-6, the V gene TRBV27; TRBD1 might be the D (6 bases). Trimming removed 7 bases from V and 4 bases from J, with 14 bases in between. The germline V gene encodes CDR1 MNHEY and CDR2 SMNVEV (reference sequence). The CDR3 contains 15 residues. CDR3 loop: CASNRGPAYNSPLHF. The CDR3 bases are TGTGCCAGCAACCGGGGGCCCGCTTATAATTCACCCCTCCACTTT.

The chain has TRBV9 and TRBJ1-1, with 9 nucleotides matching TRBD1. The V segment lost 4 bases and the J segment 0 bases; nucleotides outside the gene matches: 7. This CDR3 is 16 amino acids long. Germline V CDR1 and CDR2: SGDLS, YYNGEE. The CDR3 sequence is CASSPGQGYMNTEAFF. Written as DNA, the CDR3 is TGTGCCAGCAGCCCGGGACAGGGATATATGAACACTGAAGCTTTCTTT.

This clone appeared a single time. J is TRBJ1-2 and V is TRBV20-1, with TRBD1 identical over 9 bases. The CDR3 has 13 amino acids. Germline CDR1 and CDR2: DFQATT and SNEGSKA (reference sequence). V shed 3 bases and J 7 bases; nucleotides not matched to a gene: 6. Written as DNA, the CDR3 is TGCAGTGCTAGTGGGGACAGGGATTTTGGCTACACCTTC. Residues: CSASGDRDFGYTF.

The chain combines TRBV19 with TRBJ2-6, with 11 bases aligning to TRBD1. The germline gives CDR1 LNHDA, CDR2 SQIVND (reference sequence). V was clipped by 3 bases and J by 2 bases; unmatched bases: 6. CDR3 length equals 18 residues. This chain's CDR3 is CASSIGADRGPGANVLTF. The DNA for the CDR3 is TGTGCCAGTAGTATCGGTGCGGACAGGGGGCCTGGGGCCAACGTCCTGACTTTC.